These 30 T cell receptor beta chains originate from one sample sequenced in a study of T-cell memory formation after mild COVID-19. TCRdb recomputed calls from the 5' RACE reads with MiXCR, one row per CDR3 protein. The table shows 400,000 to 550,000 distinct CDR3 sequences, with nearly 25% occurring only once. The material sequenced was PBMCs or a T cell subset sorted from them (not recorded which). The origin of the receptors is an adult woman who had mild COVID-19 (a few samples of this study predate the infection). Cell type and time point are not known.

This chain links TRBV6-6 with TRBJ1-5; TRBD1 is a possible D gene (5 bases). The ends were cut back, 2 bases at V and 7 bases at J, with 9 bases in the middle. CDR1 is MNHNY, CDR2 SVGAGI, per germline (reference sequence). The CDR3 spans 13 residues. This CDR3 reads CASSYGRQQPQHF. CDR3 in DNA: TGTGCCAGCAGTTACGGTCGACAGCAGCCCCAGCATTTT.

This clonotype was counted a few times. This rearrangement joins TRBV19 to TRBJ2-1; D is unclear. The CDR3 covers 15 residues. The germline V and J ends were trimmed by 2 bases and 4 bases, with 12 bases remaining between them. Germline CDR1 LNHDA, CDR2 SQIVND (reference sequence). CDR3 bases: TGTGCCAGTAGTATAACCGCCTCTAGATACAATGAGCAGTTCTTC. It encodes CASSITASRYNEQFF.

This clonotype was seen only a few times. The chain combines TRBV5-1 with TRBJ2-2; D is perhaps TRBD2 (6 bases). V was shortened by 0 bases and J by 6 bases, with 9 bases between the two germline ends. This CDR3 is 14 amino acids long. Germline values: CDR1 SGHRS, CDR2 YFSETQ. The CDR3 DNA reads as TGCGCCAGCAGCTTGGAGCCTAGCGCCGGGGAGCTGTTTTTT. This gives the protein CASSLEPSAGELFF.

The V call is TRBV5-1, the J call TRBJ2-2; D may be TRBD2 (5 bases). The V gene lost 5 bases and the J gene lost 3 bases, with 17 bases spanning the gap. The CDR3 covers 16 residues. From germline, CDR1 is SGHRS and CDR2 YFSETQ. In nucleotides, the CDR3 is TGCGCCAGCAGACCCTCGAGGGTCCGGGACACCGGGGAGCTGTTTTTT. Its translation: CASRPSRVRDTGELFF. The full variable domain, in which reference TRBV5-1 and TRBJ2-2 provide the parts outside the CDR3, is KAGVTQTPRYLIKTRGQQVTLSCSPISGHRSVSWYQQTPGQGLQFLFEYFSETQRNKGNFPGRFSGRQFSNSRSEMNVSTLELGDSALYLCASRPSRVRDTGELFFGEGSRLTVL.

This clonotype was seen only a few times. V gene TRBV11-2 combines with J gene TRBJ2-3; 11 bases agree with TRBD2. The CDR3 contains 21 residues. The germline CDR1 and CDR2 sequences are SGHAT and FQNNGV. Trimming cost V 1 base and J 0 bases; bases outside gene matches: 15. Here the CDR3 reads CASSLGTLLAGGQTSTDTQYF. The DNA for the CDR3 is TGTGCCAGCAGCTTAGGTACCCTCCTAGCGGGGGGACAAACTAGCACAGATACGCAGTATTTT.

This clonotype was picked up a small number of times. V and J are TRBV5-1 and TRBJ2-7; tentatively, D is TRBD2 (6 bases). This CDR3 has 15 residues. Per germline, CDR1 SGHRS and CDR2 YFSETQ. Trimming took off 1 base at V and 4 bases at J, with 15 bases between the two ends. In nucleotides, the CDR3 is TGCGCCAGCAGCTTGCGGGGGACGGACCGATACGAGCAGTACTTC. This sequence encodes CASSLRGTDRYEQYF.

The sample holds a few counts of this clonotype. The chain joins TRBV11-2 to TRBJ1-6; D unresolved. This CDR3 has 13 residues. CDR1 is SGHAT, CDR2 FQNNGV, per germline. V was cut by 5 bases and J by 3 bases, with 5 bases left in between. DNA for the CDR3: TGTGCCAGCAGCCGGGACTATAATTCACCCCTCCACTTT. This translates into CASSRDYNSPLHF.

This clonotype occurred a few times. The chain is built from TRBV29-1 and TRBJ1-1, with a tentative D call TRBD1 (5 bases). The CDR3 runs 19 residues. The ends were cut back, 2 bases at V and 0 bases at J, with 25 bases in the middle. The germline V gene has CDR1 SQVTM and CDR2 ANQGSEA. CDR3 nucleotide sequence: TGCAGCGTTGAAAGCGGGGCTACTAGCGACCAGTTCATGAACACTGAAGCTTTCTTT. Amino acids: CSVESGATSDQFMNTEAFF.

A few counts support this clonotype. The CDR3 loop reads CASSQLTNTGELFF. The CDR3 nucleotides are TGCGCCAGCAGCCAACTGACTAACACCGGGGAGCTGTTTTTT. The chain combines TRBV4-1 with TRBJ2-2; no clear D. CDR3 length equals 14 residues. Trimming took off 2 bases at V and 2 bases at J, with 6 bases between the two ends. Germline V gives CDR1 MGHRA, CDR2 YSYEKL.

The chain joins TRBV12-3 or TRBV12-4 to TRBJ2-1; 8 positions match TRBD2. Losses at the gene ends were 6 bases for V and 4 bases for J; bases not matched to a gene: 14. The CDR3 length is 17 residues. The CDR3 reads CASRLSLAGGNYNEQFF. CDR3 nucleotides: TGTGCCAGCAGGCTATCTTTGGCGGGAGGAAATTACAATGAGCAGTTCTTC.

This clonotype was seen a few times. The J gene is TRBJ2-7, the V gene TRBV6-5; D perhaps matches TRBD1 (5 bases). Germline V lookup: CDR1 MNHEY, CDR2 SVGAGI. The CDR3 loop spans 15 amino acids. V was cut by 2 bases and J by 3 bases, with 14 bases left in between. The CDR3, as DNA: TGTGCCAGCAGTTACGGGGCGAGATTCAACTACGAGCAGTACTTC. This gives the protein CASSYGARFNYEQYF.

The chain joins TRBV27 to TRBJ1-2; no firm D call. The CDR3 covers 14 residues. Trimming shortened V by 6 bases and J by 0 bases, and 11 bases separated the two germline ends. Germline CDR1 MNHEY, CDR2 SMNVEV (reference sequence). CDR3 coding DNA: TGTGCCAGCAGCTCCGTAGGGCCTAACTATGGCTACACCTTC. This encodes CASSSVGPNYGYTF.

There are a few counts of this clonotype. The V gene is TRBV9, the J gene TRBJ1-6, with D perhaps TRBD1 (5 bases). The germline V gene has CDR1 SGDLS and CDR2 YYNGEE. This CDR3 comprises 16 residues. The V and J ends lost 0 bases and 7 bases respectively, with 14 bases between them. DNA for the CDR3: TGTGCCAGCAGCGTAGGTTCTGGGACGCCCAATTCACCCCTCCACTTT. Protein sequence: CASSVGSGTPNSPLHF. Combining the CDR3 with reference TRBV9 and TRBJ1-6 gives the whole variable domain DSGVTQTPKHLITATGQRVTLRCSPRSGDLSVYWYQQSLDQGLQFLIQYYNGEERAKGNILERFSAQQFPDLHSELNLSSLELGDSALYFCASSVGSGTPNSPLHFGNGTRLTVT.

This sequence joins TRBV7-9 and TRBJ2-7; 8 nucleotides agree with TRBD1. The V and J ends lost 2 bases and 6 bases, in that order; junction bases with no gene match: 3. Germline V gives CDR1 SEHNR, CDR2 FQNEAQ (reference sequence). This CDR3 comprises 13 residues. The CDR3 region is CASSLPDRGEQYF. The CDR3 DNA sequence: TGTGCCAGCAGCTTACCAGACAGGGGCGAGCAGTACTTC.

This clonotype was counted ten times or more. This chain uses TRBV7-3 with TRBJ2-3; weak D call: TRBD1 (6 bases). Trimming cost V 0 bases and J 2 bases, with 18 bases left between them. The germline gives CDR1 SGHTA, CDR2 FQGTGA. The CDR3 has 18 amino acids. The CDR3, as DNA: TGTGCCAGCAGCTTAACATTCGGACAGTCCGCGGTCACAGATACGCAGTATTTT. This gives the protein CASSLTFGQSAVTDTQYF.

J is TRBJ1-1 and V is TRBV20-1; 8 bases are a match to TRBD1. CDR3 size: 15 residues. CDR1 and CDR2 from the germline V gene are DFQATT and SNEGSKA (reference sequence). V shed 0 bases and J 3 bases; nucleotides not matched to a gene: 6. CDR3 sequence reads: CSARDRSGGHTEAFF. The CDR3 DNA follows: TGCAGTGCTAGAGATCGGTCAGGGGGCCACACTGAAGCTTTCTTT.

This clonotype was seen a handful of times. V and J are TRBV5-1 and TRBJ2-7; 7 bases line up with TRBD2. Trimming at V came to 4 bases and at J to 2 bases, leaving 9 bases not matched to a gene. The CDR3 has 15 amino acids. CDR1 SGHRS and CDR2 YFSETQ come from the germline V gene. CDR3: CASSLNSGSAYEQYF. The CDR3 DNA follows: TGCGCCAGCAGCCTAAATAGCGGGTCCGCCTACGAGCAGTACTTC.

This clonotype has only a few counts. The rearrangement links TRBV5-5 to TRBJ1-2; tentative D call: TRBD1 (5 bases). CDR3 length equals 15 residues. CDR1 is SGHKS and CDR2 is YYEKEE in the germline V gene (reference sequence). Trimming left V 2 bases short and J 3 bases short, with 14 bases between. The CDR3 loop reads CASSLYRGLDYGYTF. The CDR3 DNA sequence: TGTGCCAGCAGCTTATATCGGGGCCTGGACTATGGCTACACCTTC.

The CDR3 here is CAISEGGANTGELFF. The CDR3 bases are TGTGCCATCAGTGAAGGGGGGGCGAACACCGGGGAGCTGTTTTTT. This rearrangement joins TRBV10-3 to TRBJ2-2; a weak D match, TRBD2 (7 bases). The CDR3 is made up of 15 amino acids. Germline CDR1 reads ENHRY; CDR2 reads SYGVKD. Trimming left V 3 bases short and J 0 bases short, with 8 bases between.

This clonotype was seen more than once but under ten times. The gene calls are TRBV24-1 and TRBJ2-1; D may be TRBD1 or TRBD2 (5 bases each). Between the trimmed V and J ends, which lost 4 bases and 8 bases, there was a span of 14 bases. CDR3 length: 14 residues. Germline V CDR1 and CDR2: KGHDR, SFDVKD. In nucleotides, the CDR3 is TGTGCCACCAGTGACCTGGGACCGGGCGATGAGCAGTTCTTC. Its protein product is CATSDLGPGDEQFF.

This clonotype has a handful of counts. V is TRBV24-1 and J is TRBJ1-1, with 12 bases aligning to TRBD1. CDR1 is KGHDR and CDR2 is SFDVKD in the germline V gene. After removal of 9 bases from V and 6 bases from J, the junction contained 7 bases not matched to a gene. The CDR3 covers 14 residues. CDR3 sequence reads: CATSGTGGRSEAFF. For the CDR3, the DNA is TGTGCCACCTCCGGGACAGGGGGCAGGTCTGAAGCTTTCTTT.

The V and J genes are TRBV21-1 and TRBJ2-7; the table's TRBD1 call for D was not verified on the DNA. TRBV21-1 represents a pseudogene. The CDR3 runs 18 residues. CDR3 nucleotide sequence: TGTGCCAGCAGCAATAGGGGGATCGACAGGGGTTGTTCCTACGAGCAGTACTTC. Its protein product is CASSNRGIDRGCSYEQYF.

The chain combines TRBV7-8 with TRBJ2-3, with D maybe TRBD2 (5 bases). The CDR3 is 14 residues long. Trimming took off 3 bases at V and 2 bases at J, with 9 bases between the two ends. Germline V gives CDR1 SGHVS, CDR2 FQNEAQ. The CDR3: CASSFEGYTDTQYF. The DNA for the CDR3 is TGTGCCAGCAGCTTTGAGGGATACACAGATACGCAGTATTTT. The full variable domain, its missing parts supplied by reference TRBV7-8 and TRBJ2-3, is GAGVSQSPRYKVAKRGQDVALRCDPISGHVSLFWYQQALGQGPEFLTYFQNEAQLDKSGLPSDRFFAERPEGSVSTLKIQRTQQEDSAVYLCASSFEGYTDTQYFGPGTRLTVL.

This rearrangement joins TRBV18 to TRBJ1-4, with D unclear. V lost 3 bases to trimming and J lost 8 bases, with 10 bases between them. The CDR3 totals 13 residues. Germline assignment: CDR1 KGHSH and CDR2 LQKENI. CDR3 region: CASSPQLGEKLFF. Here the CDR3 DNA reads TGTGCCAGCTCACCTCAACTGGGGGAAAAACTGTTTTTT.

V gene TRBV10-3 combines with J gene TRBJ2-5, with TRBD1 identical over 9 bases. The V and J ends lost 2 bases and 5 bases, in that order; junction bases with no gene match: 6. This CDR3 contains 15 residues. Germline lookup yields CDR1 ENHRY and CDR2 SYGVKD. CDR3 nucleotides: TGTGCCATCAGTGAGGCGTTGACAGGGGGGGAGACCCAGTACTTC. Translating it yields CAISEALTGGETQYF.

The chain links TRBV3-1 to TRBJ1-1; perhaps TRBD1 as D (5 bases). Germline V gives CDR1 LGHDT, CDR2 YNNKEL (reference sequence). With 4 bases removed from V and 1 base from J, the gap between germline ends came to 10 bases. This CDR3 is built from 14 residues. The CDR3 nucleotides are TGTGCCAGCAGCCCCCGCGGGGCGAACACTGAAGCTTTCTTT. It encodes CASSPRGANTEAFF.

The chain uses TRBV4-3 and TRBJ2-3; 10 positions agree with TRBD2. V gave up 3 bases and J gave up 2 bases; unmatched junction bases: 11. The germline V gene has CDR1 LGHNA and CDR2 YSLEER. This CDR3 spans 18 amino acids. The CDR3 DNA sequence: TGCGCCAGCAGCCAGAATCTAGCGGGGGAGACGTTCACAGATACGCAGTATTTT. Translation: CASSQNLAGETFTDTQYF.

This clonotype has only a few counts. The CDR3 spells CASSFRLAGKFF. In nucleotides, the CDR3 is TGTGCCAGCAGTTTTCGCCTAGCGGGAAAGTTCTTC. V usage is TRBV12-3 or TRBV12-4 and J usage is TRBJ2-1, with 9 bases matching TRBD2. The CDR3 length is 12 residues. V dropped 3 bases and J dropped 14; count of bases not matched to a gene: 5.

This clonotype showed up just a few times. The chain combines TRBV6-6 with TRBJ1-5, with 7 positions matching TRBD1. Trimming removed 6 bases from V and 0 bases from J; junction bases left unmatched: 5. The length of the CDR3 is 15 residues. Germline CDR1 reads MNHNY; CDR2 reads SVGAGI (reference sequence). The CDR3 is CASSPGQTSNQPQHF. In DNA form, the CDR3 reads TGTGCCAGCAGCCCGGGACAGACTAGCAATCAGCCCCAGCATTTT.

The chain joins TRBV24-1 to TRBJ2-4; no clear D gene. V gave up 8 bases and J gave up 16 bases, with 8 bases separating them. The CDR3 runs 8 residues. Germline values: CDR1 KGHDR, CDR2 SFDVKD. CDR3 DNA sequence: TGTGCCACCAACGACGACTACTTC. Its protein is CATNDDYF.